One T cell receptor beta chain is described in this entry. The record originates from a study of OX40 agonist ivuxolimab in advanced cancers. Study-level information: Every 2 weeks, patients got intravenous ivuxolimab at one of six dose levels (0.01-10 mg/kg).

Measured with immunoSEQ multiplex PCR; TCRdb has only the in-frame clones, and not every one. The data hold 55,000 to 70,000 clones, with approximately 80% observed a single time. This TCR came from an adult with an advanced solid tumor such as melanoma, head and neck, liver or kidney cancer. Sequencing used CD4+ or CD8+ T cells sorted from blood, obtained in a trial of the OX40 agonist ivuxolimab.

CDR3 nucleotides: TGTGCCAGTAGTATCTTCGGGCCCAACCGAGAGACCCAGTACTTC. It codes for CASSIFGPNRETQYF. The chain joins TRBV19 to TRBJ2-5; D unresolved. The CDR3 totals 15 residues. Trimming removed 3 bases from V and 4 bases from J, with 15 bases in between. The germline V gene encodes CDR1 LNHDA and CDR2 SQIVND (reference sequence).